The present T cell receptor (beta chain) was sequenced within a study of T cell repertoires in cytomegalovirus infection. The wider study: Signatures in public TCR beta sequences pointed to both CMV infection and matching HLA type.

V was trimmed by 4 bases and J by 2 bases, leaving 6 bases between them. Germline lookup yields CDR1 SQVTM and CDR2 ANQGSEA. The CDR3 is made up of 13 amino acids. This clonotype has a count of ten or more. Antigen specificity is unknown. TCRdb reprocessed the reads with MiXCR, giving one entry per CDR3 protein. Of a few hundred thousand distinct CDR3 sequences listed, 8% to 9.5% are singletons. Overall study findings and caveats: Public TCR beta family frequency separated CMV-and-HLA carriers, including in an independent cohort. Ex vivo, HLA-C-restricted CMV-specific TCR beta clonotypes prevailed over the rest of the response.

The rearrangement uses TRBV29-1 and TRBJ2-6; D is ambiguous. This receptor was identified in a human donor in good health (CMV status not recorded). Some clones in this sample may be carry-over from other donors' samples. Sequences were obtained from PBMCs. The CDR3 is CSVGVAGANVLTF. As DNA, the CDR3 is TGCAGCGTTGGGGTAGCTGGGGCCAACGTCCTGACTTTC.